These 26 T cell receptor beta chains were sequenced from one sample in a study of blood T cell repertoires in COVID-19. The data were produced by immunoSEQ multiplex PCR, yet TCRdb's version contains in-frame clones alone and is incomplete. The table lists 330,000 or so clones, approximately 89% of them singletons, with roughly 2% in the top ten. Input material: PBMCs or T cells enriched from blood (not recorded which). All receptors come from a man aged 35-49 years in a cohort exposed to, infected with or recovered from COVID-19 (not recorded which).

This clone occurred once. The rearrangement uses TRBV5-1 and TRBJ1-2; D is undetermined. Germline V lookup: CDR1 SGHRS, CDR2 YFSETQ. Trimming removed 0 bases from V and 6 bases from J, with 15 bases in between. CDR3 length: 15 residues. In DNA form, the CDR3 reads TGCGCCAGCAGCTTGGAGAGAGGCGTGGATGATGGCTACACCTTC. Encoded protein: CASSLERGVDDGYTF.

The gene calls are TRBV5-1 and TRBJ2-5; a possible D gene is TRBD2 (5 bases). V was pared by 1 base and J by 1 base, with 8 bases between. Germline CDR1 SGHRS, CDR2 YFSETQ. The CDR3 has 14 amino acids. The chain's CDR3 is CASSLTSGQETQYF. CDR3 nucleotide sequence: TGCGCCAGCAGCTTGACCAGCGGCCAAGAGACCCAGTACTTC.

This clone was seen just once. The chain has TRBV6-6 and TRBJ1-2; 7 nucleotides line up with TRBD1. This CDR3 is built from 13 residues. With V trimmed by 10 bases and J by 4 bases, 9 bases remained unmatched. Germline loops: CDR1 MNHNY, CDR2 SVGAGI (reference sequence). In DNA form, the CDR3 reads TGTGCCATTGCACAGGGGTTCGGCTATGGCTACACCTTC. This translates into CAIAQGFGYGYTF.

This clone has only one observation. The sample contains more than one DNA sequence encoding this CDR3. The chain carries TRBV5-1 and TRBJ1-2; a weak D match, TRBD1 (5 bases). This CDR3 contains 11 residues. Trimming shortened V by 5 bases and J by 4 bases, and 6 bases separated the two germline ends. Germline CDR1 reads SGHRS; CDR2 reads YFSETQ. CDR3 region: CASRQGYGYTF. The CDR3 nucleotides read TGCGCCAGCAGGCAGGGCTATGGCTACACCTTC.

The chain couples TRBV7-9 to TRBJ1-4, with no clear D. Germline V gene sequence: CDR1 SEHNR, CDR2 FQNEAQ (reference sequence). The V and J ends lost 1 base and 8 bases respectively, with 20 bases between them. The CDR3 length is 17 residues. This chain's CDR3 is CASSLGLDTSPLEKLFF. Here the CDR3 DNA reads TGTGCCAGCAGCTTAGGACTAGACACTTCCCCTTTGGAAAAACTGTTTTTT.

The chain employs TRBV10-1 and TRBJ1-1; unclear D gene. CDR1 is WNHNN and CDR2 is SYGVQD in the germline V gene (reference sequence). The CDR3 spans 12 residues. The V end lost 11 bases, the J end lost 1 base, and 11 bases lay between the germline ends. The CDR3 DNA is TGCGCCTCGGTTGATTCGAACACTGAAGCTTTCTTT. Protein sequence: CASVDSNTEAFF.

The chain recombines TRBV27 with TRBJ1-4; possibly TRBD1 for D (5 bases). Germline CDR1 and CDR2: MNHEY and SMNVEV (reference sequence). V lost 1 base, J lost 8 bases, and 23 bases lay in between. The CDR3 covers 18 residues. The chain's CDR3 is CASSLFGFRGPTREKLFF. The CDR3 DNA reads as TGTGCCAGCAGTTTATTTGGGTTTAGGGGACCGACTAGGGAAAAACTGTTTTTT. Together with reference TRBV27 and TRBJ1-4, the CDR3 gives the full variable domain: EAQVTQNPRYLITVTGKKLTVTCSQNMNHEYMSWYRQDPGLGLRQIYYSMNVEVTDKGDVPEGYKVSRKEKRNFPLILESPSPNQTSLYFCASSLFGFRGPTREKLFFGSGTQLSVL.

The gene calls are TRBV15 and TRBJ2-1; a weak D match, TRBD1 (6 bases). Trimming removed 0 bases at V and 7 bases at J, with 13 bases between. Germline CDR1 reads LNHNV; CDR2 reads YYDKDF (reference sequence). The length of the CDR3 is 15 residues. CDR3 sequence reads: CATSRDLAGENEQFF. DNA of the CDR3: TGTGCCACCAGCAGAGATTTGGCAGGGGAAAATGAGCAGTTCTTC.

This clone showed up just a few times. The chain links TRBV28 to TRBJ1-1; perhaps TRBD1 as D (5 bases). V lost 6 bases to trimming and J lost 5 bases, with 16 bases between them. Germline V gene data show CDR1 as MDHEN and CDR2 as SYDVKM. This CDR3 comprises 14 residues. The CDR3 bases are TGTGCCAGCAGCACGGGGAGGGGCTGGACTGAAGCTTTCTTT. It encodes CASSTGRGWTEAFF.

The chain has TRBV6-5 and TRBJ2-1, with TRBD2 identical over 8 bases. Looked up from germline, CDR1 is MNHEY and CDR2 is SVGAGI. CDR3 length equals 14 residues. V trimming: 7 bases; J trimming: 8 bases; junction bases outside the gene matches: 10. The CDR3 region is CASIAGGHRYEQFF. As DNA, the CDR3 is TGTGCCAGCATTGCGGGAGGACATCGCTATGAGCAGTTCTTC.

J is TRBJ1-2 and V is TRBV19; 9 bases line up with TRBD1. CDR3 length: 16 amino acids. CDR1 LNHDA and CDR2 SQIVND come from the germline V gene (reference sequence). The V gene end was trimmed by 10 bases and the J gene end by 3 bases; junction bases not matched to a gene: 15. The DNA for the CDR3 is TGTGCCACCGCCGGGACAGGGCTTGAGCTGCACTATGGCTACACCTTC. This encodes CATAGTGLELHYGYTF.

The chain employs TRBV4-1 and TRBJ2-1; 10 bases align to TRBD2. Losses at the gene ends were 0 bases for V and 7 bases for J; bases not matched to a gene: 6. Germline-derived CDR1 and CDR2 are MGHRA and YSYEKL. The CDR3 contains 16 residues. This chain's CDR3 is CASSQDLLAGRNEQFF. The CDR3 DNA is TGCGCCAGCAGCCAAGATTTACTAGCGGGAAGGAATGAGCAGTTCTTC.

CDR3 amino acids: CASSFGSRPDTQYF. The DNA for the CDR3 is TGCGCCAGCAGCTTCGGGTCAAGACCAGATACGCAGTATTTT. This sequence joins TRBV5-1 and TRBJ2-3, with unresolved D. The CDR3 is 14 residues long. The V end was cut by 2 bases, the J end by 4 bases, with 11 bases between. Germline CDR1 is SGHRS and CDR2 is YFSETQ.

A few counts support this clone. The chain is built from TRBV5-4 and TRBJ2-1, with 9 bases identical to TRBD2. This CDR3 contains 17 residues. Germline V lookup: CDR1 SGHNT, CDR2 YYREEE (reference sequence). V trimming: 0 bases; J trimming: 0 bases; junction bases outside the gene matches: 4. Written as DNA, the CDR3 is TGTGCCAGCAGCTTGGTAGCGGGAGCCTCCTCCTACAATGAGCAGTTCTTC. Translated: CASSLVAGASSYNEQFF.

V usage is TRBV5-1 and J usage is TRBJ2-7; tentatively, D is TRBD2 (6 bases). CDR1 is SGHRS, CDR2 YFSETQ, per germline. The V end lost 0 bases, the J end lost 4 bases, and 14 bases lay between the germline ends. The CDR3 loop spans 15 amino acids. The CDR3 DNA reads TGCGCCAGCAGCTTGGAACGGGAGACGGGGTACGAGCAGTACTTC. Translating it yields CASSLERETGYEQYF.

This clone showed up just a few times. V is TRBV6-4 and J is TRBJ2-1, with TRBD2 as a possible D gene (5 bases). This CDR3 spans 14 amino acids. Trimming took 3 bases from V and 9 from J, leaving 15 bases between them. Germline assignment: CDR1 MRHNA and CDR2 SNTAGT. The CDR3 spells CASSEGAGEGEQFF. As DNA, the CDR3 is TGTGCCAGCAGTGAAGGTGCCGGCGAGGGTGAGCAGTTCTTC.

J is TRBJ2-5 and V is TRBV5-1, with 10 bases lining up with TRBD1. The V gene end was trimmed by 0 bases and the J gene end by 0 bases; junction bases not matched to a gene: 5. Germline V gene data show CDR1 as SGHRS and CDR2 as YFSETQ. This CDR3 comprises 17 residues. The CDR3 coding sequence is TGCGCCAGCAGCTTGGGGCTGGGACAGGGGTACCAAGAGACCCAGTACTTC. The encoded protein is CASSLGLGQGYQETQYF.

The chain has TRBV6-5 and TRBJ1-2; D is uncertain. Germline CDR1 reads MNHEY; CDR2 reads SVGAGI. This CDR3 is 15 amino acids long. The V gene lost 0 bases and the J gene lost 3 bases, with 11 bases spanning the gap. Here the CDR3 reads CASSYSRVQDYGYTF. CDR3 coding DNA: TGTGCCAGCAGTTACTCGAGGGTTCAAGACTATGGCTACACCTTC.

The V gene is TRBV19, the J gene TRBJ2-5, with 9 bases matching TRBD1. The CDR3 runs to 17 residues. J was trimmed by 2 bases and V by 7 bases; bases with no gene match: 14. Germline-derived CDR1 and CDR2 are LNHDA and SQIVND (reference sequence). The CDR3 sequence is CASTNYGTGQNQETQYF. The CDR3 coding sequence is TGTGCCAGTACCAATTACGGGACAGGGCAAAATCAAGAGACCCAGTACTTC.

The gene calls are TRBV19 and TRBJ2-1; TRBD1 might be the D (6 bases). This CDR3 is built from 14 residues. The V gene lost 7 bases and the J gene lost 3 bases, with 13 bases spanning the gap. Germline loops: CDR1 LNHDA, CDR2 SQIVND (reference sequence). The CDR3 nucleotides are TGTGCCAGTACCCCTGGACAGTACTACAATGAGCAGTTCTTC. This sequence encodes CASTPGQYYNEQFF.

The J gene is TRBJ2-1, the V gene TRBV7-2, with 10 bases that match TRBD2. With 4 bases clipped from V and 3 bases from J, the junction kept 6 bases outside the gene matches. The germline gives CDR1 SGHTA, CDR2 FQGNSA. This CDR3 comprises 16 residues. Written as DNA, the CDR3 is TGTGCCAGCAGCTCTGACTCTAGCGGGAGCTACAATGAGCAGTTCTTC. Translating it yields CASSSDSSGSYNEQFF.

V is TRBV3-1 (or the pseudogene TRBV3-2) and J is TRBJ2-1; the match to TRBD2 covers 8 bases. Germline V lookup: CDR1 LGHDT, CDR2 YNNKEL (reference sequence). CDR3 length: 16 residues. With 4 bases clipped from V and 4 bases from J, the junction kept 9 bases outside the gene matches. The CDR3 DNA is TGTGCCAGCAGCCCCCGGGGGGTAGCGGGGTACAATGAGCAGTTCTTC. It encodes CASSPRGVAGYNEQFF.

V is TRBV5-4 and J is TRBJ2-1; 8 bases line up with TRBD2. CDR1 SGHNT and CDR2 YYREEE come from the germline V gene (reference sequence). The trim removed 5 bases at V and 5 bases at J, leaving 9 bases unmatched. The CDR3 spans 15 residues. DNA for the CDR3: TGTGCCAGCAGGACCAGCGGGAGTATCCACAATGAGCAGTTCTTC. Amino acid sequence: CASRTSGSIHNEQFF.

The V gene is TRBV30, the J gene TRBJ2-7; 7 nucleotides match TRBD2. The V gene's germline CDR1 is GTSNPN and CDR2 SVGIG (reference sequence). V trimming: 2 bases; J trimming: 0 bases; junction bases outside the gene matches: 10. The CDR3 spans 16 residues. The CDR3 sequence is CAWSHLSGTPSYEQYF. In nucleotides, the CDR3 is TGTGCCTGGAGTCACCTCAGCGGGACCCCCTCCTACGAGCAGTACTTC.

The V call is TRBV27, the J call TRBJ2-3, with D perhaps TRBD2 (6 bases). Germline V gene data show CDR1 as MNHEY and CDR2 as SMNVEV (reference sequence). This CDR3 spans 16 amino acids. V shed 3 bases and J shed 5 bases, with 18 bases lying between them. The CDR3 DNA follows: TGTGCCAGCAGTTTCGGGTACGGGAGAGGAGGAGATACGCAGTATTTT. Translating gives CASSFGYGRGGDTQYF.

This sequence joins TRBV5-1 and TRBJ2-3; maybe TRBD1 (5 bases). The germline V gene has CDR1 SGHRS and CDR2 YFSETQ. This CDR3 region has 15 residues. The ends were cut back, 4 bases at V and 2 bases at J, with 14 bases in the middle. CDR3 coding DNA: TGCGCCAGCAGCCACCCTACAGGTCCCACAGATACGCAGTATTTT. Amino acid sequence: CASSHPTGPTDTQYF.